This TCR beta chain comes out of a study of T-cell reconstitution after alpha-beta-depleted transplantation in children. Unique molecular identifiers were built into the TCRbeta library. One entry per CDR3 protein results from TCRdb running MiXCR on the PCR reads. Of about 91,000 distinct CDR3 sequences in the sample, roughly 8.3% are singletons; the top ten hold over 6%. This CDR3 region has 14 residues. From germline, CDR1 is LGHDT and CDR2 YNNKEL (reference sequence). V lost 8 bases and J lost 2, with 10 bases in between. This clonotype was detected many times. The sample consisted of PBMCs from the stem cell graft donor, taken from the stem cell graft. This clonotype was sampled from a human donor who donated a stem cell graft to a child with congenital amegakaryocytic thrombocytopenia. The rearrangement joins TRBV3-1 to TRBJ1-6; D gene unclear. The CDR3 DNA sequence: TGTGCCAGCGGACCCTGGACCTATAATTCACCCCTCCACTTT. This codes for CASGPWTYNSPLHF. The full variable domain, with the rest looked up from reference TRBV3-1 and TRBJ1-6, is DTAVSQTPKYLVTQMGNDKSIKCEQNLGHDTMYWYKQDSKKFLKIMFSYNNKELIINETVPNRFSPKSPDKAHLNLHINSLELGDSAVYFCASGPWTYNSPLHFGNGTRLTVT.